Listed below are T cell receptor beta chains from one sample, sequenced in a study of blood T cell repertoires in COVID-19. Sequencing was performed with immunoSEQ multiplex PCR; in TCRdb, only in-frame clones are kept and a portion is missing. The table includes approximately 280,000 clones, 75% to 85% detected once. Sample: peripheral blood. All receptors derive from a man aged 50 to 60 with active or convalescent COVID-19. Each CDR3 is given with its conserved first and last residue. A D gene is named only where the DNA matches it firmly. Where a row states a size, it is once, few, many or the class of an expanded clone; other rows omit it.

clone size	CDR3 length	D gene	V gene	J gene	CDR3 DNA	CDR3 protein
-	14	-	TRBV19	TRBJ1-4	TGTGCCAGTAGAGACGGCGGTCCTAATGAAAAACTGTTTTTT	CASRDGGPNEKLFF
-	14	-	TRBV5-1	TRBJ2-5	TGCGCCAGCAGCTTGGATCGCGGCCGACCGACCCAGTACTTC	CASSLDRGRPTQYF
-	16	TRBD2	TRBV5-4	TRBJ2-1	TGTGCCAGCAGCCAAATCGGGACTAGCGCCCGTGGTGAGCAGTTCTTC	CASSQIGTSARGEQFF
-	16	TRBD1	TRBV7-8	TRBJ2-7	TGTGCCAGCAGCCTCGTCCGGGACAGGGCGGACTACGAGCAGTACTTC	CASSLVRDRADYEQYF
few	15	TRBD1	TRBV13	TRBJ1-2	TGTGCCAGCAGCCCCCAGCGGACAGGGTCGGGTGGCTACACCTTC	CASSPQRTGSGGYTF
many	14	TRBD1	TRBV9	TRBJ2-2	TGTGCCAGCAGCGGGACAGGTGGCACCGGGGAGCTGTTTTTT	CASSGTGGTGELFF
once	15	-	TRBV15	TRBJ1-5	TGTGCCACCAGCACCGGGGGGACCCCCAATCAGCCCCAGCATTTT	CATSTGGTPNQPQHF
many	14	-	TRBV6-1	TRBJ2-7	TGTGCCAGCAGTGAACGGGGGGCGCAGCACGAGCAGTACTTC	CASSERGAQHEQYF
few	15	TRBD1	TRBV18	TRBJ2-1	TGTGCCAGCTCACTGGGACAGGGGGCCCTCAATGAGCAGTTCTTC	CASSLGQGALNEQFF
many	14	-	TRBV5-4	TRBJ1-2	TGTGCCAGCAGCACCCGACAGGCAAACTATGGCTACACCTTC	CASSTRQANYGYTF
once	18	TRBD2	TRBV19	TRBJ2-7	TGTGCCAGTAGTATGCGCCTTGTGAGCCTAGCGGGCAGAGACGAGCAGTACTTC	CASSMRLVSLAGRDEQYF
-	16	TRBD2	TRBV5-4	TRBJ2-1	TGTGCCAGCAGCCCCGGACGGGGACTAATAGACAATGAGCAGTTCTTC	CASSPGRGLIDNEQFF
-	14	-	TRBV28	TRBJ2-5	TGTGCCAGCAGTCACAGGGTTGGTCGGGAGACCCAGTACTTC	CASSHRVGRETQYF
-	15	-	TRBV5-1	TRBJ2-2	TGCGCCAGCATCAGGAACACCTGGGACACCGGGGAGCTGTTTTTT	CASIRNTWDTGELFF
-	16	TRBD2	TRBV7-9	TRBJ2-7	TGTGCCAGCAGCTTGGGTTTCGGCGGGAGCTCTCCCGAGCAGTACTTC	CASSLGFGGSSPEQYF
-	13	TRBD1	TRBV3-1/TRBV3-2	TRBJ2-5	TGTGCCTCCGGGACAGGGGTACAAGAGACCCAGTACTTC	CASGTGVQETQYF
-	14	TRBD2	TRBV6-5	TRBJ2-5	TGTGCCACCCAAGGCCTCCACCCGGGGGGGACCCAGTACTTC	CATQGLHPGGTQYF
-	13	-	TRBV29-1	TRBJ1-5	TGCAGCGTTGGGTTAGGGGTGAATCAGCCCCAGCATTTT	CSVGLGVNQPQHF
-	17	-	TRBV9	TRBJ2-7	TGTGCCAGCAGCGCGTTAGGCGGGCCTTCTCCCTCCTACGAGCAGTACTTC	CASSALGGPSPSYEQYF
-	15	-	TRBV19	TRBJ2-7	TGTGCCAGTAGTATAAAGCTCTCCCGACAGGCCGAGCAGTACTTC	CASSIKLSRQAEQYF
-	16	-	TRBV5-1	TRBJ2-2	TGCGCCAGCAGCTTGATCGGGGGGCGGGGCACCGGGGAGCTGTTTTTT	CASSLIGGRGTGELFF
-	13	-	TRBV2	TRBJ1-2	TGTGCCAGCAGTGAGTCGGCTAACTATGGCTACACCTTC	CASSESANYGYTF